A single sample gave rise to the 10 T cell receptor beta chains below, sequenced in a study of T-cell memory formation after mild COVID-19. TCRdb reprocessed the 5' RACE reads via MiXCR and lists one record per CDR3 protein. Among 580,000 or so distinct CDR3 sequences, 15% to 20% were seen once, and the ten largest hold roughly 7.7%. Sequencing input: PBMCs or a T cell subset sorted from them (not recorded which). The receptors come from an adult woman who had mild COVID-19 (a few samples of this study predate the infection). Cell type and time point are not known.

In the case of this clonotype: One end of the junction fails to match germline, which may point to a read error. The chain is built from TRBV7-2 and TRBJ2-1; D gene ambiguous. CDR1 is SGHTA and CDR2 is FQGNSA in the germline V gene. This CDR3 comprises 13 residues. The CDR3 loop is CASSLVSGRAINF. As DNA, the CDR3 is TGTGCCAGCAGCTTGGTTTCGGGTCGGGCCATAAACTTC. The full variable domain, completed using reference TRBV7-2 and TRBJ2-1, is GAGVSQSPSNKVTEKGKDVELRCDPISGHTALYWYRQSLGQGLEFLIYFQGNSAPDKSGLPSDRFSAERTGGSVSTLTIQRTQQEDSAVYLCASSLVSGRAINFGPGTRLTVL.

This clonotype was picked up a small number of times. J is TRBJ2-7 and V is TRBV4-2; a possible D gene is TRBD1 (6 bases). CDR1 is LGHNA and CDR2 is YNFKEQ in the germline V gene. This CDR3 is 15 amino acids long. V dropped 1 base and J dropped 4 bases, with 14 bases sitting between them. The CDR3 bases are TGTGCCAGCAGCCAAGGAACAGGGTGGTTGTACGAGCAGTACTTC. This gives the protein CASSQGTGWLYEQYF.

This clonotype was seen a handful of times. V gene TRBV12-3 or TRBV12-4 combines with J gene TRBJ1-1; 9 nucleotides align to TRBD1. The CDR3 runs 13 residues. J gave up 8 bases and V 6 bases, and 7 bases lay outside the gene matches. CDR3 DNA: TGTGCCAGCAGGCAGGGACAGGGCACCGAAGCTTTCTTT. Its translation: CASRQGQGTEAFF.

This clonotype appeared a few times. This sequence joins TRBV7-3 and TRBJ1-2, with a weak D call TRBD1 (5 bases). This CDR3 contains 15 residues. Germline CDR1 reads SGHTA; CDR2 reads FQGTGA. Trimming took 1 base from V and 10 from J, leaving 19 bases between them. In nucleotides, the CDR3 is TGTGCCAGCAGCTTAATCGGAGAGGGCAGGGAAGACTACACCTTC. Translation gives CASSLIGEGREDYTF.

The table lists this clonotype with a few counts. This chain links TRBV20-1 with TRBJ1-1; D gene unclear. Germline V gene sequence: CDR1 DFQATT, CDR2 SNEGSKA (reference sequence). This CDR3 is 16 amino acids long. Trimming stripped 5 bases from V and 0 bases from J, with 19 bases between. The CDR3 reads CSARHPRRAVNTEAFF. Here the CDR3 DNA reads TGCAGTGCTCGTCACCCTCGAAGGGCCGTGAACACTGAAGCTTTCTTT.

This clonotype was detected once. V is TRBV6-1 and J is TRBJ2-5; D possibly uses TRBD1 or TRBD2 (5 bases each). In germline, CDR1 is MNHNS, CDR2 SASEGT. The CDR3 sequence is 15 residues long. V lost 6 bases, J lost 4 bases, and 18 bases lay in between. CDR3 in amino acids: CASRDLGAKGETQYF. As DNA, the CDR3 is TGTGCCAGCAGGGACCTCGGGGCCAAGGGAGAGACCCAGTACTTC.

The V gene is TRBV18, the J gene TRBJ1-2; the D gene is possibly TRBD1 (5 bases). Trimming took off 3 bases at V and 7 bases at J, with 12 bases between the two ends. The CDR3 covers 13 residues. Germline CDR1 reads KGHSH; CDR2 reads LQKENI. The CDR3 loop reads CASSPEGAGGYTF. The CDR3, as DNA: TGTGCCAGCTCACCGGAAGGGGCCGGTGGCTACACCTTC.

This chain uses TRBV4-3 with TRBJ2-1; 9 bases line up with TRBD2. The V and J ends lost 0 bases and 5 bases, in that order; junction bases with no gene match: 11. Germline assignment: CDR1 LGHNA and CDR2 YSLEER. There are 18 residues in the CDR3. The DNA for the CDR3 is TGCGCCAGCAGCCAAGATCCATGGTCTAGCGGGAAGGACAATGAGCAGTTCTTC. Encoded protein: CASSQDPWSSGKDNEQFF.

In its sample, this clonotype was seen a few times. CDR3 region: CASSSQGRYNEKLFF. CDR3 coding DNA: TGCGCCAGCAGCTCTCAGGGGCGTTATAATGAAAAACTGTTTTTT. The chain employs TRBV5-1 and TRBJ1-4, with D perhaps matching TRBD1 (6 bases). The germline CDR1 and CDR2 sequences are SGHRS and YFSETQ. The germline V and J ends were trimmed by 3 bases and 4 bases, with 13 bases remaining between them. The CDR3 contains 15 residues.

The chain has TRBV5-1 and TRBJ2-7; D is unclear. V was pared by 4 bases and J by 0 bases, with 14 bases between. CDR1 is SGHRS and CDR2 is YFSETQ in the germline V gene. The CDR3 length is 15 residues. The CDR3 here is CASSPQDPSSYEQYF. The DNA of the CDR3 is TGCGCCAGCAGCCCCCAGGACCCCAGCTCCTACGAGCAGTACTTC.